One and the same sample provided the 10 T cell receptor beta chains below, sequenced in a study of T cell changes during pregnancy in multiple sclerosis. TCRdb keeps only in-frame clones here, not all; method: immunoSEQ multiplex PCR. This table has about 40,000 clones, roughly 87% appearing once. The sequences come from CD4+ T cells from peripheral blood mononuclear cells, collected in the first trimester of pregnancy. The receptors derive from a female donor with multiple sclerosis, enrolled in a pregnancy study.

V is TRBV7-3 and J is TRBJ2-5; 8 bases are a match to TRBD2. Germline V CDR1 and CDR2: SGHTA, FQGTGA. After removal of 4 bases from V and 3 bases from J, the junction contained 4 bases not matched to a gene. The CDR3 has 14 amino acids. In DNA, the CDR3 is TGTGCCAGCAGCTCCACGGGACTAGAAGAGACCCAGTACTTC. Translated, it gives CASSSTGLEETQYF.

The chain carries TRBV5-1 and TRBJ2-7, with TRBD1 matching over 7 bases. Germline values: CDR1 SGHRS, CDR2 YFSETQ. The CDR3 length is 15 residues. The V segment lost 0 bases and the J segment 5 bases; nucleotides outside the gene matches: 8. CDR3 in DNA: TGCGCCAGCAGCTTGGCCGGGCAGGGGGTCGACGAGCAGTACTTC. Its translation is CASSLAGQGVDEQYF.

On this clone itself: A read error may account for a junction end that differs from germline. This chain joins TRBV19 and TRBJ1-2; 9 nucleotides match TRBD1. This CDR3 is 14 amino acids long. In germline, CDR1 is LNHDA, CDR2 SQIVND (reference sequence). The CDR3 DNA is TGTGCCAGTAGTGCGTCGGGGACAGGGAAAACGGTCCTCTTC. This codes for CASSASGTGKTVLF.

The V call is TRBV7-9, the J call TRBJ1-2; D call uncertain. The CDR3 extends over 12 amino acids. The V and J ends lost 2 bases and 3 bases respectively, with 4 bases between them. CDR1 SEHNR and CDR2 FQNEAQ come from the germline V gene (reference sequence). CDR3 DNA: TGTGCCAGCAGCTTACTCGACTATGGCTACACCTTC. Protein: CASSLLDYGYTF.

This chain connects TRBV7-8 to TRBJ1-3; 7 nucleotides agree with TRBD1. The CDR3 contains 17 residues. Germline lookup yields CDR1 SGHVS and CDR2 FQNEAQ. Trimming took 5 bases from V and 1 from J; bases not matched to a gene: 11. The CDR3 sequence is CASSQGGRVLSGNTIYF. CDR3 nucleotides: TGTGCCAGCAGCCAGGGGGGCAGGGTTCTATCTGGAAACACCATATATTTT. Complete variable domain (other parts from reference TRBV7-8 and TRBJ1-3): GAGVSQSPRYKVAKRGQDVALRCDPISGHVSLFWYQQALGQGPEFLTYFQNEAQLDKSGLPSDRFFAERPEGSVSTLKIQRTQQEDSAVYLCASSQGGRVLSGNTIYFGEGSWLTVV.

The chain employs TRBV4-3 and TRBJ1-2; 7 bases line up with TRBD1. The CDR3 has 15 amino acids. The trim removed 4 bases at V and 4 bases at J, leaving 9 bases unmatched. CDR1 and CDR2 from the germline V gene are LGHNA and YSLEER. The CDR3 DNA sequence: TGCGCCAGCAGCCGACCGGGACAGTTACCCTATGGCTACACCTTC. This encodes CASSRPGQLPYGYTF.

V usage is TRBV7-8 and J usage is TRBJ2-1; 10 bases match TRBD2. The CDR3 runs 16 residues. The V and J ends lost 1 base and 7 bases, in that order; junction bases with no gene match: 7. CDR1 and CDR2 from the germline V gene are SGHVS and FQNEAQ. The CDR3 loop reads CASSLGGAGGQNEQFF. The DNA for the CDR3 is TGTGCCAGCAGCTTAGGTGGAGCGGGGGGGCAGAATGAGCAGTTCTTC.

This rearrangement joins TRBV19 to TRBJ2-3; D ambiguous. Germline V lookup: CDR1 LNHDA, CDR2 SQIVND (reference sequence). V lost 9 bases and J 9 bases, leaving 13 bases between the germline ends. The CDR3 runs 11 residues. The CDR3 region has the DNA TGTGCCAGCGCCCAGGAAAGGACGCAGTATTTT. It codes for CASAQERTQYF.

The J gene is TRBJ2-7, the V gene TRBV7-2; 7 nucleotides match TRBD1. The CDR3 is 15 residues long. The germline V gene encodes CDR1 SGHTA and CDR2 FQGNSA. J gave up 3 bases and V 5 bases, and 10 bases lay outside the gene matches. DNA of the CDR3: TGTGCCAGCAGCGACCCCGGGACAGATTTCTACGAGCAGTACTTC. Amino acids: CASSDPGTDFYEQYF.

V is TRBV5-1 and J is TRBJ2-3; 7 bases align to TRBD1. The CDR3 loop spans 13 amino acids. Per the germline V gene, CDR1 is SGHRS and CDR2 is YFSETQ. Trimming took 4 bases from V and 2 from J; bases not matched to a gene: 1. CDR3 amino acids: CASSEGATDTQYF. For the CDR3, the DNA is TGCGCCAGCAGCGAGGGGGCCACAGATACGCAGTATTTT. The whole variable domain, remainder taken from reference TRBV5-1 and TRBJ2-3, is KAGVTQTPRYLIKTRGQQVTLSCSPISGHRSVSWYQQTPGQGLQFLFEYFSETQRNKGNFPGRFSGRQFSNSRSEMNVSTLELGDSALYLCASSEGATDTQYFGPGTRLTVL.